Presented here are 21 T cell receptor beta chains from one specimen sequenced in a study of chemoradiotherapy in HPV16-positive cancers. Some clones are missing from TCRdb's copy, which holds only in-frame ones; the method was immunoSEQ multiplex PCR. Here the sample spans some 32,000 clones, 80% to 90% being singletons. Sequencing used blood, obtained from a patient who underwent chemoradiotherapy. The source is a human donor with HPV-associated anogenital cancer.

The CDR3 protein is CASSPKANIRNQPQHF. Written as DNA, the CDR3 is TGTGCCAGCAGCCCGAAAGCGAACATTCGGAATCAGCCCCAGCATTTT. The chain uses TRBV5-6 and TRBJ1-5, with D unclear. Germline V gene data show CDR1 as SGHDT and CDR2 as YYEEEE. V was trimmed by 4 bases and J by 4 bases, leaving 18 bases between them. The CDR3 covers 16 residues. The entire variable domain, with the rest obtained from reference TRBV5-6 and TRBJ1-5, is as follows: DAGVTQSPTHLIKTRGQQVTLRCSPKSGHDTVSWYQQALGQGPQFIFQYYEEEERQRGNFPDRFSGHQFPNYSSELNVNALLLGDSALYLCASSPKANIRNQPQHFGDGTRLSIL.

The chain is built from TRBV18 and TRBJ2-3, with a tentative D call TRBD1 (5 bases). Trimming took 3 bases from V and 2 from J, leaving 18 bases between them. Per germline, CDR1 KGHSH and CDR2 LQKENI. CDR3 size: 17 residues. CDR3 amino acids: CASSPSRQTLVTDTQYF. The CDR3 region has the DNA TGTGCCAGCTCACCTTCCCGACAGACTCTAGTCACAGATACGCAGTATTTT.

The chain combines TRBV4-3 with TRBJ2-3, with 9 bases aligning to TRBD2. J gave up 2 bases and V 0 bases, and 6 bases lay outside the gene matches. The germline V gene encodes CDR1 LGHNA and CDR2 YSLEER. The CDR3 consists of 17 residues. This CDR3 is CASSQDPSGTFTDTQYF. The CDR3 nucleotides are TGCGCCAGCAGCCAAGATCCTAGCGGGACCTTCACAGATACGCAGTATTTT.

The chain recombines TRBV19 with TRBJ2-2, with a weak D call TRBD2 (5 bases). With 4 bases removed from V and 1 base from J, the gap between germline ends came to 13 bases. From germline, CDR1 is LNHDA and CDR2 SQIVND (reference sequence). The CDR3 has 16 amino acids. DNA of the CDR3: TGTGCCAGTAGTACAGGACCTCGGGGGAACACCGGGGAGCTGTTTTTT. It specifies CASSTGPRGNTGELFF.

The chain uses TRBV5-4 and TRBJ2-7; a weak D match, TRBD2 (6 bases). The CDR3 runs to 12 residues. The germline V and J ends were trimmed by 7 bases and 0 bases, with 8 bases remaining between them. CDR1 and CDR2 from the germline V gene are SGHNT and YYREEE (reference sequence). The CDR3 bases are TGTGCCAGCGGGGGGAGCTCCTACGAGCAGTACTTC. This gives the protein CASGGSSYEQYF.

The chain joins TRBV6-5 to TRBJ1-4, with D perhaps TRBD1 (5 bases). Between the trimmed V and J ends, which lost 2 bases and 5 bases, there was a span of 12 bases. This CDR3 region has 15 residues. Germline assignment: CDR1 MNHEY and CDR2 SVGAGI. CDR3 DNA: TGTGCCAGCAGTTACGGGGGGGTAGGGAATGAAAAACTGTTTTTT. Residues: CASSYGGVGNEKLFF.

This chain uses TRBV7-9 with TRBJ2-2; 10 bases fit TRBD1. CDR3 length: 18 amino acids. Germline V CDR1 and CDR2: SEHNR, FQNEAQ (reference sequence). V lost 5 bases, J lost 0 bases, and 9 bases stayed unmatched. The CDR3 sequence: CASSPNHGQGANTGELFF. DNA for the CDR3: TGTGCCAGCAGCCCTAACCACGGACAGGGGGCGAACACCGGGGAGCTGTTTTTT.

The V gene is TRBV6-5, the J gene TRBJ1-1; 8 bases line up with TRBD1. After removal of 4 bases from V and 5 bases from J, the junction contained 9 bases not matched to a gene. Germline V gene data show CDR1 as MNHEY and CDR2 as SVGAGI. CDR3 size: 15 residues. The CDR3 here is CASSLDRGSGTEAFF. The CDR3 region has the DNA TGTGCCAGCAGTTTAGACAGGGGTTCCGGGACTGAAGCTTTCTTT.

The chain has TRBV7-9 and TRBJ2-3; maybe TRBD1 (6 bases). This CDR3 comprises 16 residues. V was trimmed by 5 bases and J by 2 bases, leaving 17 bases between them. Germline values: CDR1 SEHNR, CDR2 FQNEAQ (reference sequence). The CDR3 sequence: CASSPGIRQDTDTQYF. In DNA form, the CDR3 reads TGTGCCAGCAGCCCGGGGATTAGACAGGACACAGATACGCAGTATTTT.

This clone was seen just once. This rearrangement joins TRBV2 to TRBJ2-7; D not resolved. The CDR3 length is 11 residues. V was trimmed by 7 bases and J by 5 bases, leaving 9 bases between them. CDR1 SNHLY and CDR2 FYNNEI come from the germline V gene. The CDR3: CASTLVDEQYF. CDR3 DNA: TGTGCCAGCACCCTTGTCGACGAGCAGTACTTC.

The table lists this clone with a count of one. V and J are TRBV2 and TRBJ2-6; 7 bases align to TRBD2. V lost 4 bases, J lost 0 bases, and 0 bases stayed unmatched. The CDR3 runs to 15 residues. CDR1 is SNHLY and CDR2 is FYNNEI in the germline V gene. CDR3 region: CASSGGGSGANVLTF. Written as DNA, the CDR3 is TGTGCCAGCAGTGGCGGGGGCTCTGGGGCCAACGTCCTGACTTTC.

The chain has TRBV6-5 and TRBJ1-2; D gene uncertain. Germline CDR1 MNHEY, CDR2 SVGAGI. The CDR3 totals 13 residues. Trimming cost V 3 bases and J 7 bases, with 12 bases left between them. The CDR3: CASSYGAGAGYTF. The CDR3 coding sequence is TGTGCCAGCAGTTATGGAGCAGGTGCTGGCTACACCTTC.

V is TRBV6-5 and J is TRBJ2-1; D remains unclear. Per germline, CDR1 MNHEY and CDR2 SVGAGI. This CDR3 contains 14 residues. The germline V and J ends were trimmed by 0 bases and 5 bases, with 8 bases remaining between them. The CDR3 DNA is TGTGCCAGCAGTTACTCACCTACTAACAATGAGCAGTTCTTC. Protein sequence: CASSYSPTNNEQFF.

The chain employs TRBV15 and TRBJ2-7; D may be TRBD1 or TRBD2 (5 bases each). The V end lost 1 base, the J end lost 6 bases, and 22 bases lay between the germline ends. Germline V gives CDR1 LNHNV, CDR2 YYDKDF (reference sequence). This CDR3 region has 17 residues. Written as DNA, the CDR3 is TGTGCCACCAGCAGAGTTTCGGGGCCGCGAAGGGCTCGCGAGCAGTACTTC. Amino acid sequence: CATSRVSGPRRAREQYF. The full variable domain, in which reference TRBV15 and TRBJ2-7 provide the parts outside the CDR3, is DAMVIQNPRYQVTQFGKPVTLSCSQTLNHNVMYWYQQKSSQAPKLLFHYYDKDFNNEADTPDNFQSRRPNTSFCFLDIRSPGLGDTAMYLCATSRVSGPRRAREQYFGPGTRLTVT.

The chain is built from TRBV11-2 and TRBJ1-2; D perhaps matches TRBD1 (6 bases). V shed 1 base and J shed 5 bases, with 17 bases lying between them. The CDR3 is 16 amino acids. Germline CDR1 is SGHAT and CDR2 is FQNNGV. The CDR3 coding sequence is TGTGCCAGCAGCTTAGGCTTTCGGGCAGGGGAATATGGCTACACCTTC. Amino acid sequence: CASSLGFRAGEYGYTF. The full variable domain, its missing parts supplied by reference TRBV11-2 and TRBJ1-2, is EAGVAQSPRYKIIEKRQSVAFWCNPISGHATLYWYQQILGQGPKLLIQFQNNGVVDDSQLPKDRFSAERLKGVDSTLKIQPAKLEDSAVYLCASSLGFRAGEYGYTFGSGTRLTVV.

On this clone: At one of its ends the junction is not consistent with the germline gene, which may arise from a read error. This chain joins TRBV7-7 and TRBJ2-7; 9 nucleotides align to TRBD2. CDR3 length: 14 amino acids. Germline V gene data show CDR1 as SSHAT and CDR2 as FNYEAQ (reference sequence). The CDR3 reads CASSLASGTYEQYF. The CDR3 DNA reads TGTGCTAGCAGCTTGGCTAGCGGGACTTACGAGCAGTACTTC.

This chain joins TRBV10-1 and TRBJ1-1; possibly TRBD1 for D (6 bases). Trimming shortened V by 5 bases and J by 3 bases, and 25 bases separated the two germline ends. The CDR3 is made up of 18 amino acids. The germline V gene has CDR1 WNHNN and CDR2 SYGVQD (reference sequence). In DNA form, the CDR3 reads TGCGCCAGCAGTCATAGATTTAAAAACAGGGTGGGGGACACTGAAGCTTTCTTT. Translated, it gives CASSHRFKNRVGDTEAFF.

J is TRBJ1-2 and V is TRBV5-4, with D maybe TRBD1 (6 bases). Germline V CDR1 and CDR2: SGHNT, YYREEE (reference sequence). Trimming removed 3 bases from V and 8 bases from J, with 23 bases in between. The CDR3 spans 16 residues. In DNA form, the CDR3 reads TGTGCCAGCAGCTCAGGGGCGGCTGGGGCTCTGGGCGGCTACACCTTC. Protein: CASSSGAAGALGGYTF.

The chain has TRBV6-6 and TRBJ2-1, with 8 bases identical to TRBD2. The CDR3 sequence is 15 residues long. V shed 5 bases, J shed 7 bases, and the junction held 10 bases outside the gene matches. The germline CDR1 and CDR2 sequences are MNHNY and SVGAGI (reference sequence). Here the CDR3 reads CASSVSQAGDNEQFF. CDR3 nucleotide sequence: TGTGCCAGCAGTGTTTCGCAAGCGGGGGATAATGAGCAGTTCTTC.

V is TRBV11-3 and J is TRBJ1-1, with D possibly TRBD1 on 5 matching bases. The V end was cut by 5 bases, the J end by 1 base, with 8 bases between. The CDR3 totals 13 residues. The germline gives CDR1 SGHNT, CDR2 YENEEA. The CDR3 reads CASSAQGNTEAFF. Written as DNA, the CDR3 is TGTGCCAGCAGCGCTCAGGGGAACACTGAAGCTTTCTTT.

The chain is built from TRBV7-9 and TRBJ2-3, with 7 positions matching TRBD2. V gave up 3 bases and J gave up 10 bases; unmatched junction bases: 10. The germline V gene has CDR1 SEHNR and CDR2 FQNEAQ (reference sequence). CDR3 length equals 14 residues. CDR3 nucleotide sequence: TGTGCCAGCAGCTTGGCGACTAGCCGGAGTCCGCAGTATTTT. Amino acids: CASSLATSRSPQYF. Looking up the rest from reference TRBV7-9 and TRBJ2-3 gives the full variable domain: DTGVSQNPRHKITKRGQNVTFRCDPISEHNRLYWYRQTLGQGPEFLTYFQNEAQLEKSRLLSDRFSAERPKGSFSTLEIQRTEQGDSAMYLCASSLATSRSPQYFGPGTRLTVL.